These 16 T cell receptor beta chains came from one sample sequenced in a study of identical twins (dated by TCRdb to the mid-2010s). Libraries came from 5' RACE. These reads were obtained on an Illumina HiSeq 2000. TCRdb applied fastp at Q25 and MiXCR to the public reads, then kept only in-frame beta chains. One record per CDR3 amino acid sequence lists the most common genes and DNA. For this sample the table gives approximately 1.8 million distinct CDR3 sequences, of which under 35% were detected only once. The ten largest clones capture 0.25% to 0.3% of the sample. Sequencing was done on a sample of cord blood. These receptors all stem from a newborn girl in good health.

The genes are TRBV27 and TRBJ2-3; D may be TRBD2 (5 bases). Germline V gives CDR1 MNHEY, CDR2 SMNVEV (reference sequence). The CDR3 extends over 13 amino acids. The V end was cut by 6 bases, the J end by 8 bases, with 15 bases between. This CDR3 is CASSSRSVGTQYF. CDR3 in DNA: TGTGCCAGCAGCTCTCGTAGCGTAGGTACGCAGTATTTT.

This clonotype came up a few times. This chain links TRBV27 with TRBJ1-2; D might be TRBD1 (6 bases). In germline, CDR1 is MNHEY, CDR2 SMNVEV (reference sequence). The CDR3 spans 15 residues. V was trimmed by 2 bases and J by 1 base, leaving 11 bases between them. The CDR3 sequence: CASSLNRAGNYGYTF. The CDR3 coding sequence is TGTGCCAGCAGTTTAAACAGGGCCGGTAACTATGGCTACACCTTC.

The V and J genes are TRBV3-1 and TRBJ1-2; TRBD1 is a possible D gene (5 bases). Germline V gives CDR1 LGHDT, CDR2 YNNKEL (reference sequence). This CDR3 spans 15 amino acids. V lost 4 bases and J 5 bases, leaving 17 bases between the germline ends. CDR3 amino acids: CASSPYREGPYGYTF. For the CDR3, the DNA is TGTGCCAGCAGCCCGTATAGGGAGGGACCTTATGGCTACACCTTC.

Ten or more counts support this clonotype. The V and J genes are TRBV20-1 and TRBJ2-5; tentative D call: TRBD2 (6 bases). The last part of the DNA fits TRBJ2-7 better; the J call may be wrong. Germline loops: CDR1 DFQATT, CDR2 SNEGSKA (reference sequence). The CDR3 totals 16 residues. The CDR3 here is CSALSGSASVTHEQYF. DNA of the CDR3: TGCAGTGCTCTTTCCGGATCGGCTAGCGTCACTCACGAGCAGTACTTC.

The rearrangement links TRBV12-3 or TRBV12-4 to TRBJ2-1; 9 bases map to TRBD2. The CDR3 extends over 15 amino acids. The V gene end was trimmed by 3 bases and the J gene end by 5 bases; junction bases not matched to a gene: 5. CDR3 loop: CASSFGLAQDNEQFF. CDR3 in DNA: TGTGCCAGCAGTTTCGGACTAGCGCAGGACAATGAGCAGTTCTTC.

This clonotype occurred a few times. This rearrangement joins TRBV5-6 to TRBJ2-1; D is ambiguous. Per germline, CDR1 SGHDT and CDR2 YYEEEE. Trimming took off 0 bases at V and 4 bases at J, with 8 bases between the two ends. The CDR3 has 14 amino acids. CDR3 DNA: TGTGCCAGCAGCTTGGGCAGACGATACAATGAGCAGTTCTTC. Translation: CASSLGRRYNEQFF.

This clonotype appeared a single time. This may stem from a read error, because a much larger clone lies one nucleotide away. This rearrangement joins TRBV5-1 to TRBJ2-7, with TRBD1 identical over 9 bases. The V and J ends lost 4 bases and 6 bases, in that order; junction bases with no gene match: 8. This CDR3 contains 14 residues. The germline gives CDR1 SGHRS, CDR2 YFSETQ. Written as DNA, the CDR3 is TGCGCCAGCAGCACCGCGGGACAGGGTTGCGAGCAGTACTTC. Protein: CASSTAGQGCEQYF.

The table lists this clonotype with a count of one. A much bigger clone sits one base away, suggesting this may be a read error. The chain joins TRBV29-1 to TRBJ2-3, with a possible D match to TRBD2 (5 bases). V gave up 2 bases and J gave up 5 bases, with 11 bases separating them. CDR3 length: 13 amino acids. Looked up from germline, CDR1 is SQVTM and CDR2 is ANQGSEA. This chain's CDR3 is CSVEMAGGDTQYF. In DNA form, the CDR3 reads TGCAGCGTTGAAATGGCGGGTGGAGATACGCAGTATTTT.

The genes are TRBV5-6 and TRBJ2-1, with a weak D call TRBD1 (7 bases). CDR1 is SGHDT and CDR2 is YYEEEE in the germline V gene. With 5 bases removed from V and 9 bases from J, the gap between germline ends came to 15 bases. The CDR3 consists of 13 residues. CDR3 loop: CASSPGGRGEQFF. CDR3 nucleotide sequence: TGTGCCAGCAGTCCAGGGGGGCGGGGTGAGCAGTTCTTC.

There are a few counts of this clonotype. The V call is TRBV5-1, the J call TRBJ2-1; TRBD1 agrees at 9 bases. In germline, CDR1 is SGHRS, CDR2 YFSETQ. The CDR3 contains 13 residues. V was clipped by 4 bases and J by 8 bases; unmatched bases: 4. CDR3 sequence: CASSTRQGDEQFF. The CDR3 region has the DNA TGCGCCAGCAGCACCCGACAGGGGGATGAGCAGTTCTTC.

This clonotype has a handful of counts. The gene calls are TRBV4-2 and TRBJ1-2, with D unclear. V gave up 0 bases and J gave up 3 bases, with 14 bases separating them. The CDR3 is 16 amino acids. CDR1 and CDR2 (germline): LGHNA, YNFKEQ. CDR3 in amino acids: CASSQDLRRLDYGYTF. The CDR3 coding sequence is TGTGCCAGCAGCCAAGACCTGCGGAGGCTTGACTATGGCTACACCTTC.

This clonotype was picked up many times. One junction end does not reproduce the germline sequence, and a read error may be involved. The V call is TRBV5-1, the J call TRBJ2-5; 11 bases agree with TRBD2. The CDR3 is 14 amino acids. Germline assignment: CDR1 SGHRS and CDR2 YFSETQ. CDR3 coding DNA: TGTGCCAGCAGTCTAGCGGGAGGTTTGGAGACCCAGTACTTC. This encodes CASSLAGGLETQYF. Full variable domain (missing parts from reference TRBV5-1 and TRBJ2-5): KAGVTQTPRYLIKTRGQQVTLSCSPISGHRSVSWYQQTPGQGLQFLFEYFSETQRNKGNFPGRFSGRQFSNSRSEMNVSTLELGDSALYLCASSLAGGLETQYFGPGTRLLVL.

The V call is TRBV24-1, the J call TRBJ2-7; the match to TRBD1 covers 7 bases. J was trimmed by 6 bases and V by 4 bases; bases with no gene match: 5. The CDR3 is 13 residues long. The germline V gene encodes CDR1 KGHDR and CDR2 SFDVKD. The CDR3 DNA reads TGTGCCACCAGTGAGTGGGACAGCGCCGAGCAGTACTTC. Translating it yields CATSEWDSAEQYF.

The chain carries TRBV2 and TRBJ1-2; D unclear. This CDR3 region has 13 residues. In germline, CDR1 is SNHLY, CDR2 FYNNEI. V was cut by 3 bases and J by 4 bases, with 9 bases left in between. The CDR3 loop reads CASSESKGYGYTF. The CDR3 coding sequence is TGTGCCAGCAGTGAGTCTAAGGGCTATGGCTACACCTTC.

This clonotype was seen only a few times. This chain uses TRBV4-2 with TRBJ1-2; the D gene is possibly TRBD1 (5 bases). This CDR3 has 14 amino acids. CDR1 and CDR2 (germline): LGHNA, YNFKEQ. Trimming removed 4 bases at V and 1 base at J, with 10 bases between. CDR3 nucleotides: TGTGCCAGCAGCCCACCGACAGTTAACTATGGCTACACCTTC. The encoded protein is CASSPPTVNYGYTF.

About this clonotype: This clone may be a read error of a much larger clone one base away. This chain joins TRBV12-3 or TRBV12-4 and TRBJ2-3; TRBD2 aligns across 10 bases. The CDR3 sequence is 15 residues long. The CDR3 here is CASSTGTSASDAQYF. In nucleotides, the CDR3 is TGTGCCAGCAGTACCGGGACTAGCGCTTCAGATGCGCAGTATTTT.